What follows are 30 T cell receptor beta chains derived from one specimen sequenced in a study of blood T cell repertoires in COVID-19. The data were produced by immunoSEQ multiplex PCR, yet TCRdb's version contains in-frame clones alone and is incomplete. The sample shows around 500,000 clones, around 85% of them seen only once. Source material: peripheral blood. The receptors come from a human donor in a cohort sampled during active COVID-19.

V gene TRBV6-2 or TRBV6-3 combines with J gene TRBJ2-1; 10 bases are a match to TRBD2. After removal of 5 bases from V and 8 bases from J, the junction contained 3 bases not matched to a gene. CDR3 size: 13 residues. Germline V gene sequence: CDR1 MNHEY, CDR2 SVGEGT. The CDR3: CASSRAGGYEQFF. The CDR3 coding sequence is TGTGCCAGCAGTCGAGCGGGGGGGTATGAGCAGTTCTTC.

The genes are TRBV6-5 and TRBJ2-7; TRBD1 is a possible D gene (5 bases). The germline V gene encodes CDR1 MNHEY and CDR2 SVGAGI. V shed 6 bases and J shed 3 bases, with 18 bases lying between them. The CDR3 length is 15 residues. In DNA form, the CDR3 reads TGTGCCAGCAGGCCCACCTGGCAGGGTTTCTACGAGCAGTACTTC. Amino acid sequence: CASRPTWQGFYEQYF.

This rearrangement joins TRBV11-1 to TRBJ2-2; perhaps TRBD2 as D (5 bases). This CDR3 spans 14 amino acids. Germline CDR1 SGHAT, CDR2 FQDESV (reference sequence). With 5 bases removed from V and 1 base from J, the gap between germline ends came to 8 bases. CDR3 sequence (DNA): TGTGCCAGCAGCACCAGCGGGAACACCGGGGAGCTGTTTTTT. It is translated as CASSTSGNTGELFF.

This clone was picked up a small number of times. J is TRBJ1-6 and V is TRBV5-1; 7 nucleotides align to TRBD1. V lost 4 bases to trimming and J lost 7 bases; unmatched junction nucleotides: 11. There are 16 residues in the CDR3. Germline CDR1 and CDR2: SGHRS and YFSETQ. For the CDR3, the DNA is TGCGCCAGCAGCCCCGGTCCGGGACAGTACAATTCACCCCTCCACTTT. Translated, it gives CASSPGPGQYNSPLHF.

This sequence joins TRBV4-2 and TRBJ1-5, with TRBD1 as a possible D gene (5 bases). Trimming left V 5 bases short and J 7 bases short, with 21 bases between. The CDR3 has 16 amino acids. Germline V gene data show CDR1 as LGHNA and CDR2 as YNFKEQ. CDR3 amino acids: CASSESQTRAGQPQHF. DNA for the CDR3: TGTGCCAGCAGCGAAAGTCAGACCAGGGCGGGGCAGCCCCAGCATTTT.

CDR3 sequence (DNA): TGTGCCAGCAGCCAAGAAGGCGGCCCCTCTTTACAATATGGCTACACCTTC. Translation gives CASSQEGGPSLQYGYTF. The V gene is TRBV3-1 (or the pseudogene TRBV3-2), the J gene TRBJ1-2; D remains ambiguous. Germline loops: CDR1 LGHDT, CDR2 YNNKEL (reference sequence). This CDR3 contains 17 residues. Trimming left V 0 bases short and J 5 bases short, with 19 bases between.

The genes are TRBV29-1 and TRBJ1-4; 8 nucleotides align to TRBD1. After removal of 7 bases from V and 4 bases from J, the junction contained 8 bases not matched to a gene. The CDR3 contains 14 residues. Looked up from germline, CDR1 is SQVTM and CDR2 is ANQGSEA. This chain's CDR3 is CSAGQGALNEKLFF. The CDR3 nucleotides are TGCAGCGCGGGGCAGGGGGCCCTTAATGAAAAACTGTTTTTT. Using reference TRBV29-1 and TRBJ1-4 for the parts outside the CDR3, the full variable domain is SAVISQKPSRDICQRGTSLTIQCQVDSQVTMMFWYRQQPGQSLTLIATANQGSEATYESGFVIDKFPISRPNLTFSTLTVSNMSPEDSSIYLCSAGQGALNEKLFFGSGTQLSVL.

The V and J genes are TRBV7-9 and TRBJ2-7; D unclear. V lost 1 base, J lost 5 bases, and 9 bases lay in between. The CDR3 is 13 residues long. Looked up from germline, CDR1 is SEHNR and CDR2 is FQNEAQ (reference sequence). CDR3 loop: CASSLGLTHEQYF. The DNA for the CDR3 is TGTGCCAGCAGCTTAGGGCTTACCCACGAGCAGTACTTC.

The chain carries TRBV6-2 or TRBV6-3 and TRBJ1-2; 9 bases align to TRBD1. V lost 0 bases and J lost 5; bases outside the gene matches: 4. The length of the CDR3 is 15 residues. Germline V lookup: CDR1 MNHEY, CDR2 SVGEGT. The CDR3 bases are TGTGCCAGCAGTTACTCATGGGACAGGGCATATGGCTACACCTTC. Translation: CASSYSWDRAYGYTF.

The chain links TRBV27 to TRBJ2-6, with D perhaps TRBD1 (6 bases). This CDR3 comprises 15 residues. The V and J ends lost 4 bases and 1 base respectively, with 8 bases between them. Germline V gives CDR1 MNHEY, CDR2 SMNVEV (reference sequence). The CDR3, as DNA: TGTGCCAGCAGTTCCCAGGGGTCTGGGGCCAACGTCCTGACTTTC. Protein: CASSSQGSGANVLTF.

The chain combines TRBV7-5 with TRBJ2-1; the table gives TRBD2 as D, unverified against the DNA. TRBV7-5 is an annotated pseudogene. The CDR3 consists of 15 residues. Here the CDR3 DNA reads TGTGCCAGAAGCTCCCATCGAGGGAGTGGGAATGAGCAGTTCTTC. Protein: CARSSHRGSGNEQFF.

V usage is TRBV28 and J usage is TRBJ1-6, with 7 bases identical to TRBD1. Germline-derived CDR1 and CDR2 are MDHEN and SYDVKM. V was clipped by 6 bases and J by 6 bases; unmatched bases: 5. CDR3 length equals 14 residues. CDR3 nucleotide sequence: TGTGCCAGCAGGGCAGGACAGGTTAATTCACCCCTCCACTTT. As protein: CASRAGQVNSPLHF.

V and J are TRBV5-7 and TRBJ2-7, with a weak D call TRBD2 (6 bases). TRBV5-7 is recorded as an ORF, its role being uncertain. This CDR3 has 15 residues. Trimming removed 3 bases from V and 6 bases from J, with 19 bases in between. CDR3 region: CASSSEGFRRAEQYF. In DNA form, the CDR3 reads TGTGCCAGCAGCTCAGAAGGGTTCAGGAGGGCCGAGCAGTACTTC.

The chain has TRBV6-5 and TRBJ1-2; 10 bases fit TRBD1. Germline assignment: CDR1 MNHEY and CDR2 SVGAGI. The V gene end was trimmed by 2 bases and the J gene end by 5 bases; junction bases not matched to a gene: 5. This CDR3 contains 15 residues. The CDR3 protein is CASSYQDRGGYGYTF. The CDR3 region has the DNA TGTGCCAGCAGTTACCAGGACAGGGGGGGGTATGGCTACACCTTC.

V is TRBV7-2 and J is TRBJ2-1, with D possibly being TRBD1 (5 bases). The V and J ends lost 3 bases and 7 bases respectively, with 13 bases between them. This CDR3 has 14 amino acids. The germline V gene encodes CDR1 SGHTA and CDR2 FQGNSA. The CDR3 DNA reads as TGTGCCAGCAGCTTTTTTGGTAGGGGTAATGAGCAGTTCTTC. It translates to CASSFFGRGNEQFF.

The chain links TRBV7-9 to TRBJ1-2; tentatively, D is TRBD1 (6 bases). V was clipped by 2 bases and J by 4 bases, with 11 bases between them. This CDR3 contains 14 residues. Per germline, CDR1 SEHNR and CDR2 FQNEAQ (reference sequence). The CDR3 loop is CASSLSTGPYGYTF. The CDR3 nucleotides are TGTGCCAGCAGCTTATCGACAGGACCCTATGGCTACACCTTC.

The chain has TRBV29-1 and TRBJ1-1; D not resolved. This CDR3 region has 14 residues. V lost 4 bases and J lost 4, with 16 bases in between. Per the germline V gene, CDR1 is SQVTM and CDR2 is ANQGSEA. CDR3 sequence reads: CSVGQTRSSTEAFF. The DNA for the CDR3 is TGCAGCGTTGGTCAAACCCGGTCGAGCACTGAAGCTTTCTTT.

The chain carries TRBV6-2 or TRBV6-3 and TRBJ2-1, with 8 bases identical to TRBD2. Germline CDR1 MNHEY, CDR2 SVGEGT. This CDR3 contains 16 residues. The V segment lost 6 bases and the J segment 7 bases; nucleotides outside the gene matches: 14. The CDR3 loop reads CASSPTSGWGGNEQFF. The DNA of the CDR3 is TGTGCCAGCAGCCCAACTAGCGGATGGGGAGGTAATGAGCAGTTCTTC.

This clone appeared once. V is TRBV4-1 and J is TRBJ1-2; D perhaps matches TRBD1 (6 bases). Trimming removed 4 bases at V and 0 bases at J, with 9 bases between. Germline CDR1 and CDR2: MGHRA and YSYEKL. This CDR3 region has 14 residues. This CDR3 is CASSPTGPNYGYTF. The DNA for the CDR3 is TGCGCCAGCAGCCCCACAGGGCCTAACTATGGCTACACCTTC.

The chain joins TRBV6-2 or TRBV6-3 to TRBJ2-5; D gene uncertain. Trimming removed 2 bases at V and 1 base at J, with 11 bases between. The CDR3 runs to 15 residues. Germline V gene data show CDR1 as MNHEY and CDR2 as SVGEGT. CDR3 DNA sequence: TGTGCCAGCAGTTACCTTGCAGGCGTCCAAGAGACCCAGTACTTC. Translated, it gives CASSYLAGVQETQYF.

The count of this clone is one. This chain joins TRBV5-6 and TRBJ2-7; 9 positions match TRBD1. Germline V gene lookup returns CDR1 SGHDT and CDR2 YYEEEE. CDR3 length: 17 residues. V dropped 1 base and J dropped 3; count of bases not matched to a gene: 11. The CDR3 nucleotides read TGTGCCAGCAGCTTGTCCGGGACAGGGTTCCCCCTCTACGAGCAGTACTTC. The encoded protein is CASSLSGTGFPLYEQYF.

The rearrangement uses TRBV29-1 and TRBJ2-7; the D gene is possibly TRBD1 (6 bases). The CDR3 covers 12 residues. Trimming left V 3 bases short and J 6 bases short, with 12 bases between. The germline V gene has CDR1 SQVTM and CDR2 ANQGSEA. In DNA form, the CDR3 reads TGCAGCGTTGACAGGGGCCCCTCCGAGCAGTACTTC. The encoded protein is CSVDRGPSEQYF.

This clone showed up just a few times. The genes are TRBV30 and TRBJ1-5; possible D gene TRBD1, 6 bases. V dropped 7 bases and J dropped 4 bases, with 11 bases sitting between them. Germline V lookup: CDR1 GTSNPN, CDR2 SVGIG (reference sequence). The CDR3 spans 12 residues. Here the CDR3 DNA reads TGTGCCTCGGACAGTCAAAATCAGCCCCAGCATTTT. It encodes CASDSQNQPQHF.

This CDR3 is CAWRTGSYGYTF. The CDR3 region has the DNA TGTGCCTGGAGGACAGGGAGCTATGGCTACACCTTC. V is TRBV30 and J is TRBJ1-2, with 7 bases fitting TRBD1. The CDR3 consists of 12 residues. V trimming: 3 bases; J trimming: 4 bases; junction bases outside the gene matches: 2. Germline loops: CDR1 GTSNPN, CDR2 SVGIG (reference sequence).

This clone was picked up one time. This chain connects TRBV11-2 to TRBJ2-1; 8 nucleotides match TRBD1. With V trimmed by 1 base and J by 7 bases, 6 bases remained unmatched. Per germline, CDR1 SGHAT and CDR2 FQNNGV. CDR3 length: 15 amino acids. Here the CDR3 DNA reads TGTGCCAGCAGCTTAGCCGGACAGGGTAGGAATGAGCAGTTCTTC. Protein: CASSLAGQGRNEQFF.

Only one count was recorded for this clone. The chain is built from TRBV5-1 and TRBJ2-1; no definite D call. The CDR3 has 13 amino acids. Germline V gene lookup returns CDR1 SGHRS and CDR2 YFSETQ. V was cut by 0 bases and J by 5 bases, with 6 bases left in between. CDR3 amino acids: CASSLAPNNEQFF. DNA for the CDR3: TGCGCCAGCAGCTTGGCCCCTAACAATGAGCAGTTCTTC.

The CDR3 loop is CASTDRGFLTEAFF. In nucleotides, the CDR3 is TGCGCCAGCACAGACAGGGGGTTCTTGACTGAAGCTTTCTTT. The chain recombines TRBV5-1 with TRBJ1-1, with 9 nucleotides matching TRBD1. Per germline, CDR1 SGHRS and CDR2 YFSETQ. V dropped 6 bases and J dropped 5; count of bases not matched to a gene: 8. This CDR3 is built from 14 residues.

The gene calls are TRBV2 and TRBJ1-4; no clear D. Trimming left V 3 bases short and J 7 bases short, with 9 bases between. This CDR3 spans 13 amino acids. Germline assignment: CDR1 SNHLY and CDR2 FYNNEI. The CDR3 coding sequence is TGTGCCAGCAGTGACACAGTTCGTGAAAAACTGTTTTTT. Amino acid sequence: CASSDTVREKLFF.

V is TRBV5-1 and J is TRBJ2-2; D is uncertain. V was shortened by 3 bases and J by 1 base, with 16 bases between the two germline ends. Germline values: CDR1 SGHRS, CDR2 YFSETQ. This CDR3 is 17 amino acids long. CDR3 residues: CASSSRGISGNTGELFF. As DNA, the CDR3 is TGCGCCAGCAGCTCCCGAGGAATTTCTGGGAACACCGGGGAGCTGTTTTTT.

This clone was seen only a few times. This chain joins TRBV19 and TRBJ2-2; 11 nucleotides match TRBD2. Germline CDR1 is LNHDA and CDR2 is SQIVND (reference sequence). CDR3 length: 17 residues. V shed 5 bases, J shed 1 base, and the junction held 6 bases outside the gene matches. The CDR3 coding sequence is TGTGCCAGTAGTGCCCCGGGACTAGCGGAGAACACCGGGGAGCTGTTTTTT. It yields the protein CASSAPGLAENTGELFF.